These T cell receptor beta chains were read from a single sample in a study of blood T cell repertoires in COVID-19. Repertoires were generated with immunoSEQ multiplex PCR, while TCRdb's copy carries only in-frame clones and drops some. Found here are about 72,000 clones, 82% of them singletons; the top ten hold around a sixth. Sequencing was carried out using peripheral blood. The receptors here all came from a human donor in a cohort sampled during active COVID-19. The CDR3 runs from the conserved cysteine through the conserved F or W. Each record gives: D gene, V gene, clone size, J gene, CDR3 DNA, CDR3 protein. D genes are given only for firm matches. Only part of the rows carry a size: once, few, many, or a class if the clone is expanded.

d_gene: NA
v_gene: TRBV7-3
abundance: NA
j_gene: TRBJ2-3
CDR3nt: TGTGCCAGCAGCTTAACCGGCTCCGGGACGCAGTATTTT
CDR3aa: CASSLTGSGTQYF

d_gene: NA
v_gene: TRBV2
abundance: NA
j_gene: TRBJ1-6
CDR3nt: TGTGCCAGCATAGCCAGTAGTAATTCACCCCTCCACTTT
CDR3aa: CASIASSNSPLHF

d_gene: NA
v_gene: TRBV2
abundance: once
j_gene: TRBJ2-7
CDR3nt: TGTGCCAGAAGAGATGGCTACGAGCAGTACTTC
CDR3aa: CARRDGYEQYF

d_gene: TRBD1
v_gene: TRBV6-1
abundance: NA
j_gene: TRBJ2-3
CDR3nt: TGTGCCAGCAGTGAAGCGCAGAGGGGGACAGTTTTCCCAGATACGCAGTATTTT
CDR3aa: CASSEAQRGTVFPDTQYF

d_gene: NA
v_gene: TRBV19
abundance: once
j_gene: TRBJ2-7
CDR3nt: TGTGCCAGTAGTAGGGAGCGTTACTACGAGCAGTACTTC
CDR3aa: CASSRERYYEQYF

d_gene: TRBD1
v_gene: TRBV10-3
abundance: once
j_gene: TRBJ2-7
CDR3nt: TGTGCCACACGTGAACCGGGACAGGGGCGATACGAGCAGTACTTC
CDR3aa: CATREPGQGRYEQYF

d_gene: NA
v_gene: TRBV3-1/TRBV3-2
abundance: NA
j_gene: TRBJ2-7
CDR3nt: TGTGCCAGCAGCCAAGTACGGGGCTCCTACGAGCAGTACTTC
CDR3aa: CASSQVRGSYEQYF

d_gene: TRBD2
v_gene: TRBV5-1
abundance: once
j_gene: TRBJ2-7
CDR3nt: TGCGCCAGCAGCTTTAGCGGGGGGGCGGTGGACGAGCAGTACTTC
CDR3aa: CASSFSGGAVDEQYF

d_gene: TRBD1
v_gene: TRBV6-5
abundance: few
j_gene: TRBJ2-3
CDR3nt: TGTGCCAGCGGACGGACAGGGGGCTTAGATACGCAGTATTTT
CDR3aa: CASGRTGGLDTQYF

d_gene: TRBD2
v_gene: TRBV19
abundance: NA
j_gene: TRBJ2-5
CDR3nt: TGTGCCAGTAGTATCTTCGCGGGAGTCTACCAAGAGACCCAGTACTTC
CDR3aa: CASSIFAGVYQETQYF

d_gene: NA
v_gene: TRBV6-5
abundance: NA
j_gene: TRBJ2-7
CDR3nt: TGTGCCAGCAGTATTCAGGGGCGGTCCTACGAGCAGTACTTC
CDR3aa: CASSIQGRSYEQYF

d_gene: TRBD2
v_gene: TRBV15
abundance: NA
j_gene: TRBJ2-7
CDR3nt: TGTGCCACCAGCATCGGGGGGGAGGCCTACGAGCAGTACTTC
CDR3aa: CATSIGGEAYEQYF

d_gene: TRBD1
v_gene: TRBV5-5
abundance: NA
j_gene: TRBJ1-4
CDR3nt: TGTGCCAGCAGCTCACATCACAGGGGGCGGACTAATGAAAAACTGTTTTTT
CDR3aa: CASSSHHRGRTNEKLFF

d_gene: NA
v_gene: TRBV7-2
abundance: few
j_gene: TRBJ1-3
CDR3nt: TGTGCCAGCAGCTTGAGTCTCTCTGGAAACACCATATATTTT
CDR3aa: CASSLSLSGNTIYF

d_gene: NA
v_gene: TRBV30
abundance: few
j_gene: TRBJ1-2
CDR3nt: TGTGCCTGGAGTGTCCTGAAGGGGAATGGCTACACCTTC
CDR3aa: CAWSVLKGNGYTF

d_gene: NA
v_gene: TRBV6-4
abundance: NA
j_gene: TRBJ1-5
CDR3nt: TGTGCCAGCAGTGACTCAGGCGGTTTGGATCAGCCCCAGCATTTT
CDR3aa: CASSDSGGLDQPQHF

d_gene: NA
v_gene: TRBV30
abundance: NA
j_gene: TRBJ2-5
CDR3nt: TGTGCCTGGAGACTAGGTACCCTAGGGACCCAGTACTTC
CDR3aa: CAWRLGTLGTQYF

d_gene: TRBD1
v_gene: TRBV5-1
abundance: once
j_gene: TRBJ1-1
CDR3nt: TGCGCCAGCAGCTTACTCACAGGGGGCCGCTCCACACCGAACACTGAAGCTTTCTTT
CDR3aa: CASSLLTGGRSTPNTEAFF

d_gene: TRBD1
v_gene: TRBV6-6
abundance: NA
j_gene: TRBJ1-4
CDR3nt: TGTGCCAGCAGTTACTCGGGACAGCCTAATGAAAAACTGTTTTTT
CDR3aa: CASSYSGQPNEKLFF

d_gene: NA
v_gene: TRBV7-2
abundance: once
j_gene: TRBJ1-1
CDR3nt: TGTGCCAGCAGCTTAACGGCAGGGTCGGAAGCTTTCTTT
CDR3aa: CASSLTAGSEAFF

d_gene: TRBD1
v_gene: TRBV10-2
abundance: NA
j_gene: TRBJ2-2
CDR3nt: TGCGCCAGCAGTGAGTCGGCCGGGCAGGGGGCCGGGGAGCTGTTTTTT
CDR3aa: CASSESAGQGAGELFF

d_gene: NA
v_gene: TRBV12-3/TRBV12-4
abundance: NA
j_gene: TRBJ1-2
CDR3nt: TGTGCCAGCAGTTTTCGGGGTAACTATGGCTACACCTTC
CDR3aa: CASSFRGNYGYTF

d_gene: NA
v_gene: TRBV7-9
abundance: NA
j_gene: TRBJ2-1
CDR3nt: TGTGCCAGCAGCCCCGAACTAATCTCCTACAATGAGCAGTTCTTC
CDR3aa: CASSPELISYNEQFF

d_gene: TRBD1
v_gene: TRBV19
abundance: NA
j_gene: TRBJ1-2
CDR3nt: TGTGCCAGTAGTCCTTGGACAGGGGGCTACACCTTC
CDR3aa: CASSPWTGGYTF

d_gene: TRBD1
v_gene: TRBV24-1
abundance: NA
j_gene: TRBJ2-7
CDR3nt: TGTGCCACCAAACGACAGGGGAGCTCCTACGAGCAGTACTTC
CDR3aa: CATKRQGSSYEQYF

d_gene: NA
v_gene: TRBV13
abundance: once
j_gene: TRBJ2-7
CDR3nt: TGTGCCAGCAGCTTACGCTTCACTACCTACGAGCAGTACTTC
CDR3aa: CASSLRFTTYEQYF

d_gene: NA
v_gene: TRBV9
abundance: few
j_gene: TRBJ1-1
CDR3nt: TGTGCCAGCAGCCCGGGGGGAGAAGCTTTCTTT
CDR3aa: CASSPGGEAFF

d_gene: TRBD2
v_gene: TRBV3-1/TRBV3-2
abundance: NA
j_gene: TRBJ2-6
CDR3nt: TGTGCCAGCAGACAGGGACTAGGCCAAATCAACGTCCTGACTTTC
CDR3aa: CASRQGLGQINVLTF

d_gene: NA
v_gene: TRBV13
abundance: NA
j_gene: TRBJ2-7
CDR3nt: TGTGCCAGCAGCTTGGGACAAAAGTACGAGCAGTACTTC
CDR3aa: CASSLGQKYEQYF

d_gene: TRBD2
v_gene: TRBV5-4
abundance: NA
j_gene: TRBJ2-3
CDR3nt: TGTGCCAGCAGCCCAGGACTAGCGGGGGGGGAAGATACGCAGTATTTT
CDR3aa: CASSPGLAGGEDTQYF

d_gene: TRBD1
v_gene: TRBV6-5
abundance: NA
j_gene: TRBJ2-7
CDR3nt: TGTGCCAGCAGCCCGGGACAGGACTACGAGCAGTACTTC
CDR3aa: CASSPGQDYEQYF

d_gene: NA
v_gene: TRBV2
abundance: NA
j_gene: TRBJ1-2
CDR3nt: TGTGCCAGCAGTTTACAGGGTGGCTACACCTTC
CDR3aa: CASSLQGGYTF

d_gene: NA
v_gene: TRBV5-1
abundance: NA
j_gene: TRBJ1-1
CDR3nt: TGCGCCAGCAGCCGCACAGGGATAGGCACTGAAGCTTTCTTT
CDR3aa: CASSRTGIGTEAFF

d_gene: TRBD1
v_gene: TRBV18
abundance: NA
j_gene: TRBJ2-7
CDR3nt: TGTGCCAGCTCACCAGGTGAGGGACAGGGGGCCAACGAGCAGTACTTC
CDR3aa: CASSPGEGQGANEQYF

d_gene: NA
v_gene: TRBV7-9
abundance: NA
j_gene: TRBJ1-2
CDR3nt: TGTGCCAGCAGCTTAGAAGGGGATCGTGGCTACACCTTC
CDR3aa: CASSLEGDRGYTF

d_gene: NA
v_gene: TRBV4-1
abundance: NA
j_gene: TRBJ2-7
CDR3nt: TGCGCCAGCAGCCAAGATGACAGTTCCTACGAGCAGTACTTC
CDR3aa: CASSQDDSSYEQYF

d_gene: TRBD1
v_gene: TRBV11-2
abundance: NA
j_gene: TRBJ1-5
CDR3nt: TGTGCCAGCAGCCGCGGACAGGGGGCTAAACAGCCCCAGCATTTT
CDR3aa: CASSRGQGAKQPQHF

d_gene: NA
v_gene: TRBV10-3
abundance: NA
j_gene: TRBJ1-1
CDR3nt: TGTGCCATCAGTGAAGGGGGAACGAACACTGAAGCTTTCTTT
CDR3aa: CAISEGGTNTEAFF

d_gene: TRBD1
v_gene: TRBV5-1
abundance: NA
j_gene: TRBJ1-2
CDR3nt: TGCGCCAGCAGCGTCGAGAACGGACAGGGAAGGTCCGGCTACACCTTC
CDR3aa: CASSVENGQGRSGYTF

d_gene: TRBD1
v_gene: TRBV6-5
abundance: NA
j_gene: TRBJ2-3
CDR3nt: TGTGCCAGCAGGACTATCAGGGGGAGCGCAGATACGCAGTATTTT
CDR3aa: CASRTIRGSADTQYF

d_gene: NA
v_gene: TRBV19
abundance: NA
j_gene: TRBJ2-5
CDR3nt: TGTGCCAGTAGTATAGGGCTAGCCTCAGAGACCCAGTACTTC
CDR3aa: CASSIGLASETQYF

d_gene: NA
v_gene: TRBV25-1
abundance: NA
j_gene: TRBJ1-4
CDR3nt: TGTGCCAGCAGTGCCTGGCAGGGTGGGGAAAAACTGTTTTTT
CDR3aa: CASSAWQGGEKLFF

d_gene: NA
v_gene: TRBV19
abundance: NA
j_gene: TRBJ2-5
CDR3nt: TGTGCCAGTAAGCAACAGGCGAGCCAAGAGACCCAGTACTTC
CDR3aa: CASKQQASQETQYF

d_gene: NA
v_gene: TRBV9
abundance: NA
j_gene: TRBJ2-3
CDR3nt: TGTGCCAGCAGCGTAGGAGGCACAGATACGCAGTATTTT
CDR3aa: CASSVGGTDTQYF

d_gene: TRBD1
v_gene: TRBV19
abundance: NA
j_gene: TRBJ1-2
CDR3nt: TGTGCCAGTAGACGGACAGGGATCTATGGCTACACCTTC
CDR3aa: CASRRTGIYGYTF

d_gene: NA
v_gene: TRBV6-5
abundance: NA
j_gene: TRBJ2-1
CDR3nt: TGTGCCAGCCGAAGCCAACAGGACCTCTATGAGCAGTTCTTC
CDR3aa: CASRSQQDLYEQFF